Following are 21 T cell receptor beta chains from one sample sequenced in a study of CD8+ T cells in alopecia areata. Extracted RNA was reverse transcribed into cDNA, the sequencing template. Profiled with immunoSEQ multiplex PCR; TCRdb holds only in-frame clones, not every one. The repertoire includes 100,000 to 130,000 clones, 84% of them detected once, and about 24% sits in the top ten. The treatment: oral pan-JAK inhibitor, 5-10 mg twice daily. Sequencing was performed on CD8+ T cells sorted from blood, taken at week 24, from a patient treated with tofacitinib. The receptors here all came from a human donor with alopecia areata.

This clone was counted only a few times. This chain joins TRBV7-9 and TRBJ2-4; 12 nucleotides align to TRBD2. The ends lost 5 bases at V and 6 bases at J; junction bases unmatched: 14. CDR3 length equals 18 residues. Germline values: CDR1 SEHNR, CDR2 FQNEAQ (reference sequence). CDR3 in amino acids: CASSPPLLAGGRGNIQYF. Here the CDR3 DNA reads TGTGCCAGCAGCCCTCCCCTCCTAGCGGGGGGGCGCGGAAACATTCAGTACTTC.

This clone was seen a single time. The V gene is TRBV6-5, the J gene TRBJ2-7; 8 positions agree with TRBD1. The CDR3 is made up of 15 amino acids. From germline, CDR1 is MNHEY and CDR2 SVGAGI. Germline trimming cut 0 bases from V and 5 bases from J; bases unmatched to any gene: 6. CDR3 sequence: CASSYSSTGDHEQYF. For the CDR3, the DNA is TGTGCCAGCAGTTACTCTTCGACAGGGGACCACGAGCAGTACTTC.

The chain has TRBV4-3 and TRBJ1-2; 8 positions match TRBD1. J lost 6 bases, V lost 0 bases, and 9 bases had no gene match. CDR1 LGHNA and CDR2 YSLEER come from the germline V gene. This CDR3 is 16 amino acids long. Written as DNA, the CDR3 is TGCGCCAGCAGCCAAGATTGGGCTAACAGGGGGGATGGCTACACCTTC. The encoded protein is CASSQDWANRGDGYTF.

CDR3 loop: CASSDFTVTSNQPQHF. CDR3 nucleotide sequence: TGTGCCAGCAGCGACTTCACAGTGACGAGCAATCAGCCCCAGCATTTT. The chain joins TRBV11-2 to TRBJ1-5; D uncertain. The CDR3 has 16 residues. In germline, CDR1 is SGHAT, CDR2 FQNNGV. The V end was cut by 5 bases, the J end by 1 base, with 15 bases between.

This chain connects TRBV9 to TRBJ2-2; D might be TRBD2 (6 bases). Trimming cost V 3 bases and J 1 base, with 10 bases left between them. Germline V gene sequence: CDR1 SGDLS, CDR2 YYNGEE. The CDR3 has 15 amino acids. CDR3 in DNA: TGTGCCAGCAGCGCCATCGGGGGGAACACCGGGGAGCTGTTTTTT. Amino acid sequence: CASSAIGGNTGELFF.

The chain recombines TRBV29-1 with TRBJ1-1; TRBD1 aligns across 7 bases. Unmatched junction bases numbered 7, after V lost 7 bases and J lost 2 bases. The CDR3 covers 13 residues. Germline-derived CDR1 and CDR2 are SQVTM and ANQGSEA. CDR3 in amino acids: CSARLGGNTEAFF. Written as DNA, the CDR3 is TGCAGCGCCCGGTTAGGGGGCAACACTGAAGCTTTCTTT.

The chain uses TRBV5-1 and TRBJ2-7, with TRBD2 matching 7 bases. CDR3 size: 14 residues. The V gene's germline CDR1 is SGHRS and CDR2 YFSETQ. Germline trimming cut 4 bases from V and 5 bases from J; bases unmatched to any gene: 9. The CDR3 DNA sequence: TGCGCCAGCAGCGCCGGGGAGGGTCAGGACGAGCAGTACTTC. It is translated as CASSAGEGQDEQYF.

V is TRBV6-5 and J is TRBJ1-1, with D unresolved. Looked up from germline, CDR1 is MNHEY and CDR2 is SVGAGI. The V end lost 2 bases, the J end lost 0 bases, and 13 bases lay between the germline ends. The CDR3 extends over 16 amino acids. CDR3 region: CASSYNFDSMNTEAFF. The CDR3 DNA sequence: TGTGCCAGCAGTTACAATTTTGATTCGATGAACACTGAAGCTTTCTTT.

The rearrangement uses TRBV2 and TRBJ2-2; no reliable D call. CDR1 is SNHLY, CDR2 FYNNEI, per germline. Deletions cut 2 bases from V and 5 bases from J, with 9 bases between. The CDR3 has 14 amino acids. CDR3 sequence (DNA): TGTGCCAGCAGTGAATCTAGGGTTACCGGGGAGCTGTTTTTT. The encoded protein is CASSESRVTGELFF.

This chain uses TRBV7-8 with TRBJ1-6; no clear D gene. The CDR3 has 13 amino acids. Between the trimmed V and J ends, which lost 5 bases and 10 bases, there was a span of 12 bases. Germline V lookup: CDR1 SGHVS, CDR2 FQNEAQ. The CDR3 spells CASSPAPGSPLHF. In DNA, the CDR3 is TGTGCCAGCAGCCCTGCCCCGGGGTCACCCCTCCACTTT.

This rearrangement joins TRBV19 to TRBJ2-7; TRBD2 might be the D (5 bases). This CDR3 has 19 residues. Looked up from germline, CDR1 is LNHDA and CDR2 is SQIVND (reference sequence). With 5 bases removed from V and 0 bases from J, the gap between germline ends came to 26 bases. DNA for the CDR3: TGTGCCAGTAGTCTCAGAGGGAGAGATTACAATCCCACCTCCTACGAGCAGTACTTC. It translates to CASSLRGRDYNPTSYEQYF.

This chain joins TRBV4-3 and TRBJ1-1; unclear D gene. Germline V CDR1 and CDR2: LGHNA, YSLEER. Trimming cost V 0 bases and J 1 base, with 9 bases left between them. The CDR3 length is 15 residues. The CDR3 DNA sequence: TGCGCCAGCAGCCAAGATGGGTTTCCGAACACTGAAGCTTTCTTT. Translation: CASSQDGFPNTEAFF.

The rearrangement uses TRBV10-3 and TRBJ2-5; a weak D match, TRBD2 (5 bases). This CDR3 region has 13 residues. The V and J ends lost 7 bases and 1 base respectively, with 10 bases between them. The V gene's germline CDR1 is ENHRY and CDR2 SYGVKD. CDR3 protein: CAIKAGSQETQYF. In nucleotides, the CDR3 is TGTGCCATCAAGGCGGGCAGCCAAGAGACCCAGTACTTC.

This clone appeared once. The gene calls are TRBV25-1 and TRBJ1-1; 7 bases align to TRBD1. The junction had 6 bases not matched to a gene; V was cut back by 4 bases and J by 1 base. This CDR3 spans 15 amino acids. The V gene's germline CDR1 is MGHDK and CDR2 SYGVNS. CDR3 in DNA: TGTGCCAGCAGTGCCGACAGGGTGGAGAACACTGAAGCTTTCTTT. Translation: CASSADRVENTEAFF.

This chain connects TRBV7-9 to TRBJ2-3; TRBD2 matches 11 bases. J gave up 2 bases and V 4 bases, and 8 bases lay outside the gene matches. This CDR3 spans 17 amino acids. Germline assignment: CDR1 SEHNR and CDR2 FQNEAQ (reference sequence). For the CDR3, the DNA is TGTGCCAGCAGCTCTAGACTAGCGGGGTATCCCACAGATACGCAGTATTTT. It codes for CASSSRLAGYPTDTQYF.

This clone appeared a single time. The chain links TRBV23-1 to TRBJ1-5, with D possibly matching TRBD1 (5 bases). TRBV23-1 is designated an ORF whose function remains uncertain. CDR3 length: 13 residues. With 9 bases removed from V and 9 bases from J, the gap between germline ends came to 18 bases. The CDR3 loop is CARGLHAPWPQHF. The CDR3 DNA is TGCGCCAGGGGGCTTCATGCACCCTGGCCCCAGCATTTT.

The J gene is TRBJ2-7, the V gene TRBV4-1; weak D call: TRBD1 (6 bases). V dropped 1 base and J dropped 4 bases, with 14 bases sitting between them. Germline-derived CDR1 and CDR2 are MGHRA and YSYEKL. The CDR3 sequence is 15 residues long. CDR3 loop: CASSQVSGQKYEQYF. As DNA, the CDR3 is TGCGCCAGCAGCCAAGTCAGTGGACAGAAGTACGAGCAGTACTTC.

This clone was picked up one time. The CDR3 protein is CASGLADREDYEQYF. CDR3 sequence (DNA): TGTGCTAGTGGTTTGGCGGACAGGGAGGACTACGAGCAGTACTTC. The chain joins TRBV12-5 to TRBJ2-7; 8 nucleotides line up with TRBD1. The V gene end was trimmed by 1 base and the J gene end by 3 bases; junction bases not matched to a gene: 5. Germline V gives CDR1 LGHNT, CDR2 FRNRAP. There are 15 residues in the CDR3.

V gene TRBV7-2 combines with J gene TRBJ2-1, with TRBD2 as a possible D gene (7 bases). Germline V gene lookup returns CDR1 SGHTA and CDR2 FQGNSA. V was cut by 0 bases and J by 14 bases, with 17 bases left in between. The CDR3 has 14 amino acids. The CDR3 loop reads CASSLAGGLSGKFF. The DNA for the CDR3 is TGTGCCAGCAGCTTAGCGGGGGGGCTGTCGGGAAAGTTCTTC.

This chain connects TRBV7-9 to TRBJ2-7, with D tentatively TRBD2 (5 bases). The germline gives CDR1 SEHNR, CDR2 FQNEAQ (reference sequence). Trimming shortened V by 5 bases and J by 7 bases, and 21 bases separated the two germline ends. The CDR3 is made up of 15 amino acids. Written as DNA, the CDR3 is TGTGCCAGCAGCCTGGACTCGGGGTCGACCGGGGAGCAGTACTTC. This encodes CASSLDSGSTGEQYF. The whole variable domain, filled in from reference TRBV7-9 and TRBJ2-7, reads DTGVSQNPRHKITKRGQNVTFRCDPISEHNRLYWYRQTLGQGPEFLTYFQNEAQLEKSRLLSDRFSAERPKGSFSTLEIQRTEQGDSAMYLCASSLDSGSTGEQYFGPGTRLTVT.

The chain uses TRBV6-1 and TRBJ1-2, with unresolved D. Germline values: CDR1 MNHNS, CDR2 SASEGT. V was cut by 1 base and J by 8 bases, with 14 bases left in between. This CDR3 has 14 amino acids. The CDR3 here is CASSEGSGREGYTF. The CDR3 bases are TGTGCCAGCAGTGAAGGATCCGGGCGCGAGGGCTACACCTTC.